The 17 T cell receptor beta chains listed next were all sequenced from one sample in a study of T cell responses to AZD1222 COVID-19 vaccine (dated by TCRdb to about 2021). Libraries were built with the immunoSEQ multiplex PCR assay. In its TCRdb copy, this immuneACCESS table keeps in-frame sequences only and misses some clones. Where compared with another copy, unresolved V genes explain less than half of these, and the others have no known cause. The sample data list approximately 70,000 clones, and approximately 90% of these were observed just once. The ten largest clones add up to under 3% of the sample. The time point label on this specimen signifies: baseline before first vaccination. The sequences come from peripheral blood, collected on day 0 of AZD1222 vaccination. The origin of the receptors is an adult in good health.

The chain employs TRBV9 and TRBJ2-5; D remains unclear. Germline-derived CDR1 and CDR2 are SGDLS and YYNGEE. The CDR3 extends over 13 amino acids. V lost 0 bases and J 5 bases, leaving 8 bases between the germline ends. The CDR3 DNA sequence: TGTGCCAGCAGCGTAGAAATTCAGGAGACCCAGTACTTC. This codes for CASSVEIQETQYF.

In its sample, this clone was seen once. The genes are TRBV7-2 and TRBJ2-2; 10 bases fit TRBD1. The ends lost 5 bases at V and 4 bases at J; junction bases unmatched: 1. Germline lookup yields CDR1 SGHTA and CDR2 FQGNSA. The CDR3 runs 14 residues. As DNA, the CDR3 is TGTGCCAGCAGCCGGACAGGGGGCACCGGGGAGCTGTTTTTT. This sequence encodes CASSRTGGTGELFF.

The chain has TRBV14 and TRBJ1-2; D not certain. The germline V gene has CDR1 SGHDN and CDR2 FVKESK. V lost 0 bases to trimming and J lost 4 bases, with 3 bases between them. This CDR3 comprises 12 residues. The CDR3 DNA reads as TGTGCCAGCAGCCAAGACTTCTATGGCTACACCTTC. It specifies CASSQDFYGYTF.

This clone was seen once. The chain has TRBV4-1 and TRBJ1-1; TRBD1 matches 7 bases. The V gene end was trimmed by 10 bases and the J gene end by 4 bases; junction bases not matched to a gene: 9. CDR1 and CDR2 from the germline V gene are MGHRA and YSYEKL. CDR3 size: 13 residues. This CDR3 is CATRRGPGTEAFF. DNA for the CDR3: TGCGCCACGCGAAGGGGGCCGGGCACTGAAGCTTTCTTT.

The chain uses TRBV7-9 and TRBJ1-2; 9 bases match TRBD1. The germline CDR1 and CDR2 sequences are SEHNR and FQNEAQ (reference sequence). The CDR3 is 14 residues long. V shed 1 base, J shed 8 bases, and the junction held 5 bases outside the gene matches. The CDR3, as DNA: TGTGCCAGCAGCTTAGGGACAGGGGCTCGGGGCTACACCTTC. Translation gives CASSLGTGARGYTF.

The chain combines TRBV28 with TRBJ1-1, with D perhaps TRBD1 (6 bases). Germline CDR1 is MDHEN and CDR2 is SYDVKM. CDR3 length equals 14 residues. Trimming stripped 2 bases from V and 6 bases from J, with 13 bases between. This chain's CDR3 is CASSLQGLGAEAFF. As DNA, the CDR3 is TGTGCCAGCAGTTTACAGGGGCTGGGGGCTGAAGCTTTCTTT.

The J gene is TRBJ1-5, the V gene TRBV18; D gene unclear. In germline, CDR1 is KGHSH, CDR2 LQKENI. The length of the CDR3 is 14 residues. The V end was cut by 3 bases, the J end by 0 bases, with 6 bases between. CDR3 sequence: CASSPDHSNQPQHF. CDR3 bases: TGTGCCAGCTCACCGGACCATAGCAATCAGCCCCAGCATTTT.

The V call is TRBV19, the J call TRBJ2-7, with 11 bases identical to TRBD1. Germline V gives CDR1 LNHDA, CDR2 SQIVND (reference sequence). The ends lost 3 bases at V and 9 bases at J; junction bases unmatched: 4. CDR3 length: 13 amino acids. The CDR3 is CASSMDRGRRQYF. The DNA for the CDR3 is TGTGCCAGTAGTATGGACAGGGGGCGCCGGCAGTACTTC.

The V gene is TRBV6-5, the J gene TRBJ2-7; D may correspond to TRBD1 or TRBD2 (6 bases each). Trimming took off 7 bases at V and 2 bases at J, with 15 bases between the two ends. Per germline, CDR1 MNHEY and CDR2 SVGAGI. The CDR3 length is 14 residues. The CDR3 here is CASTGAGIPYEQYF. CDR3 nucleotides: TGTGCCAGCACGGGGGCAGGGATTCCCTACGAGCAGTACTTC.

CDR3 amino acids: CASSFWLAGGMYNEQFF. CDR3 DNA sequence: TGTGCCAGCAGCTTTTGGCTAGCGGGGGGGATGTACAATGAGCAGTTCTTC. The chain couples TRBV5-4 to TRBJ2-1, with TRBD2 matching 12 bases. The junction had 7 bases not matched to a gene; V was cut back by 2 bases and J by 4 bases. Germline assignment: CDR1 SGHNT and CDR2 YYREEE (reference sequence). The CDR3 totals 17 residues.

This chain joins TRBV6-5 and TRBJ1-1; D is possibly TRBD1 (6 bases). CDR3 size: 15 residues. CDR1 MNHEY and CDR2 SVGAGI come from the germline V gene. V was pared by 0 bases and J by 3 bases, with 11 bases between. CDR3 sequence: CASSYSTGGDTEAFF. The CDR3 DNA follows: TGTGCCAGCAGTTACTCGACCGGGGGCGACACTGAAGCTTTCTTT.

In its sample, this clone was seen a few times. J is TRBJ1-1 and V is TRBV7-9; 8 bases map to TRBD1. The CDR3 spans 14 residues. V shed 8 bases and J 1 base; nucleotides not matched to a gene: 6. Germline values: CDR1 SEHNR, CDR2 FQNEAQ (reference sequence). The CDR3 sequence is CASHRGTGNTEAFF. CDR3 nucleotide sequence: TGTGCCAGCCACAGGGGGACAGGGAACACTGAAGCTTTCTTT.

A note on this clone: At one of its ends the junction is not consistent with the germline gene, which may arise from a read error. This chain connects TRBV11-2 to TRBJ2-1; D is uncertain. Germline lookup yields CDR1 SGHAT and CDR2 FQNNGV. The CDR3 is 12 residues long. DNA for the CDR3: TGTGCCAGCAGCCTAGAGCTAGGTGAGCAGTTCTTC. Its translation is CASSLELGEQFF.

V gene TRBV29-1 combines with J gene TRBJ2-1; D ambiguous. Germline V gene lookup returns CDR1 SQVTM and CDR2 ANQGSEA. The CDR3 sequence is 12 residues long. V was clipped by 4 bases and J by 4 bases, with 8 bases between them. Here the CDR3 DNA reads TGCAGCGTTGGACGGTTATACAATGAGCAGTTCTTC. Protein product: CSVGRLYNEQFF.

The chain carries TRBV7-6 and TRBJ2-7, with a possible D match to TRBD1 (5 bases). The CDR3 has 14 residues. The germline gives CDR1 SGHVS, CDR2 FNYEAQ. Trimming took 3 bases from V and 0 from J, leaving 9 bases between them. Here the CDR3 reads CASSFTDSSYEQYF. Here the CDR3 DNA reads TGTGCCAGCAGCTTTACCGACAGCTCCTACGAGCAGTACTTC.

The rearrangement uses TRBV27 and TRBJ1-6; the D gene is possibly TRBD1 (5 bases). V was clipped by 5 bases and J by 9 bases, with 23 bases between them. Germline V gene sequence: CDR1 MNHEY, CDR2 SMNVEV (reference sequence). The CDR3 spans 17 residues. This chain's CDR3 is CASSQTPRRVGGSPLHF. The CDR3 bases are TGTGCCAGCAGTCAAACCCCGCGGAGGGTGGGGGGTTCACCCCTCCACTTT.

The chain links TRBV27 to TRBJ2-7; 8 bases line up with TRBD2. This CDR3 is 13 amino acids long. Germline CDR1 reads MNHEY; CDR2 reads SMNVEV (reference sequence). Trimming cost V 7 bases and J 3 bases; bases outside gene matches: 5. The CDR3 coding sequence is TGTGCCAGCAAGGGCGGGGGGAGCTACGAGCAGTACTTC. Its protein product is CASKGGGSYEQYF.